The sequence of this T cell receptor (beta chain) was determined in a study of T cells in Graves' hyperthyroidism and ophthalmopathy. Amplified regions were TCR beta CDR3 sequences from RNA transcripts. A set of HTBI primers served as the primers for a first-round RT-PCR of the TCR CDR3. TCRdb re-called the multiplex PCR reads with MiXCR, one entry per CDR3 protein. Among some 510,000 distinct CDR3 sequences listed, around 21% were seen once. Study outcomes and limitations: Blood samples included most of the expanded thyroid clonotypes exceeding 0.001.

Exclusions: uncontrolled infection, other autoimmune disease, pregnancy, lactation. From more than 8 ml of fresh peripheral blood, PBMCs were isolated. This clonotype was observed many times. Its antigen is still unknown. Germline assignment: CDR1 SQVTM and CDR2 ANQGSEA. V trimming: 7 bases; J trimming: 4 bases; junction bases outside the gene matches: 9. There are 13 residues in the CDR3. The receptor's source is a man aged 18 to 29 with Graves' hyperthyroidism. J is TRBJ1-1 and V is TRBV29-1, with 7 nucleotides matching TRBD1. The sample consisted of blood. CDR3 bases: TGCAGCGCAGGGGGAGGGCCTGGCACTGAAGCTTTCTTT. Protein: CSAGGGPGTEAFF. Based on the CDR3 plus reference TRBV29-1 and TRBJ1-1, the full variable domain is SAVISQKPSRDICQRGTSLTIQCQVDSQVTMMFWYRQQPGQSLTLIATANQGSEATYESGFVIDKFPISRPNLTFSTLTVSNMSPEDSSIYLCSAGGGPGTEAFFGQGTRLTVV.